This TCR beta chain was identified during a study of T cell changes during pregnancy in multiple sclerosis. Here immunoSEQ multiplex PCR was the method, and the copy in TCRdb shows in-frame clones only, minus some. The profile shows over 65,000 clones, approximately 91% of them singletons. The sample consisted of peripheral blood, taken in the first trimester of pregnancy. This receptor was obtained from a female donor with multiple sclerosis, enrolled in a pregnancy study.

CDR3 protein: CASSLSSGGAGEQFF. CDR3 DNA: TGTGCCAGCAGCTTAAGTAGCGGGGGGGCCGGTGAGCAGTTCTTC. The chain recombines TRBV7-3 with TRBJ2-1; 11 bases are shared with TRBD2. The length of the CDR3 is 15 residues. V was clipped by 1 base and J by 9 bases; unmatched bases: 5. Germline V gene data show CDR1 as SGHTA and CDR2 as FQGTGA.